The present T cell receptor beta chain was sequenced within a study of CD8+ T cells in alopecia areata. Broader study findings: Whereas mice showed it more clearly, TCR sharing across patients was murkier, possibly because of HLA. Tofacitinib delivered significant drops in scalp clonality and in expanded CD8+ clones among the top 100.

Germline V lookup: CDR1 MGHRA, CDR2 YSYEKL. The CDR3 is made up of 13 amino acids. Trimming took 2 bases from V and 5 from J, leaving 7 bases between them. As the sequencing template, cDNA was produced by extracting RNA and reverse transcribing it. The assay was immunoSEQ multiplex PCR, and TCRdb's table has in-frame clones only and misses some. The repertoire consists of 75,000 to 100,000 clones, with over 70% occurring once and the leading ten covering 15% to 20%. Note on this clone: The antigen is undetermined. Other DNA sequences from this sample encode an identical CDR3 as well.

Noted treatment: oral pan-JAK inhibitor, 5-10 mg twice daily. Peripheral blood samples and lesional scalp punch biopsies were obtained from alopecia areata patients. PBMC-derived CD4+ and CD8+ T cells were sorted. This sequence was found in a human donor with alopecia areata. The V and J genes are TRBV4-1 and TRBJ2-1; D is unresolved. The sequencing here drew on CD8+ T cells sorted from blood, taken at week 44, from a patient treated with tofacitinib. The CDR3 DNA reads TGCGCCAGCAGCCAATCGTTGAACAATGAGCAGTTCTTC. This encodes CASSQSLNNEQFF.